These 21 T cell receptor beta chains originate from one sample sequenced in a study of T cell repertoires in cytomegalovirus infection. TCRdb re-derived calls from the reads in MiXCR, one entry per CDR3 protein. Of 60,000 to 75,000 distinct CDR3 sequences listed, over 3.5% were seen once; the top ten hold roughly a fifth. Sequences were obtained from PBMCs. These receptors all stem from a human donor in good health (CMV status not recorded). Some clones in this sample may be carry-over from other donors' samples.

This clonotype was counted at least ten times. The chain links TRBV7-2 to TRBJ2-7; possibly TRBD1 for D (6 bases). V was cut by 2 bases and J by 1 base, with 12 bases left in between. The CDR3 contains 15 residues. Germline CDR1 reads SGHTA; CDR2 reads FQGNSA. The CDR3 spells CASSLTEGGSYEQYF. CDR3 nucleotides: TGTGCCAGCAGCTTAACCGAAGGGGGATCCTACGAGCAGTACTTC.

At least ten counts were recorded for this clonotype. This chain connects TRBV7-3 to TRBJ2-3, with no clear D. The V gene's germline CDR1 is SGHTA and CDR2 FQGTGA. The CDR3 extends over 14 amino acids. The germline V and J ends were trimmed by 5 bases and 3 bases, with 12 bases remaining between them. The CDR3 coding sequence is TGTGCCAGCAGCCCTACGCCGAGGACAGATACGCAGTATTTT. This encodes CASSPTPRTDTQYF.

There are many counts of this clonotype. This chain connects TRBV7-2 to TRBJ2-7, with 9 nucleotides matching TRBD1. J was trimmed by 6 bases and V by 3 bases; bases with no gene match: 0. The germline V gene encodes CDR1 SGHTA and CDR2 FQGNSA. This CDR3 is 12 amino acids long. The DNA of the CDR3 is TGTGCCAGCAGCTTGGACAGGGGCGAGCAGTACTTC. Translating it yields CASSLDRGEQYF.

This clonotype was detected many times. This chain uses TRBV7-2 with TRBJ2-5, with 7 bases identical to TRBD1. The germline V gene has CDR1 SGHTA and CDR2 FQGNSA. Trimming at V came to 5 bases and at J to 2 bases, leaving 8 bases not matched to a gene. This CDR3 has 15 residues. In DNA form, the CDR3 reads TGTGCCAGCAGCCAAACGAGGACAGGACAAGAGACCCAGTACTTC. Translating it yields CASSQTRTGQETQYF.

Many counts were recorded for this clonotype. The gene calls are TRBV7-8 and TRBJ2-2; the match to TRBD2 covers 12 bases. Germline CDR1 SGHVS, CDR2 FQNEAQ. V shed 6 bases, J shed 2 bases, and the junction held 16 bases outside the gene matches. CDR3 length equals 20 residues. CDR3 in amino acids: CASSSTMTSGSNGNTGELFF. In nucleotides, the CDR3 is TGTGCCAGCAGTTCCACCATGACTAGCGGGAGTAATGGTAACACCGGGGAGCTGTTTTTT.

There are many counts of this clonotype. The V gene is TRBV6-5, the J gene TRBJ2-7; a possible D gene is TRBD1 (6 bases). The CDR3 has 14 residues. Germline lookup yields CDR1 MNHEY and CDR2 SVGAGI. V lost 4 bases to trimming and J lost 7 bases, with 17 bases between them. The DNA for the CDR3 is TGTGCCAGCAGTTCCCAGGGGCCCCGTGGGGAGCAGTACTTC. The encoded protein is CASSSQGPRGEQYF.

The sample holds many counts of this clonotype. The chain joins TRBV7-9 to TRBJ1-6, with 7 bases identical to TRBD1. With 1 base clipped from V and 9 bases from J, the junction kept 9 bases outside the gene matches. Germline loops: CDR1 SEHNR, CDR2 FQNEAQ (reference sequence). The CDR3 extends over 16 amino acids. CDR3 amino acids: CASSLVGRGLGSPLHF. As DNA, the CDR3 is TGTGCCAGCAGCTTAGTCGGCAGGGGGTTAGGTTCACCCCTCCACTTT.

This clonotype was recorded at least ten times. The chain employs TRBV5-4 and TRBJ2-3; tentative D call: TRBD1 (6 bases). The CDR3 is made up of 12 amino acids. Germline values: CDR1 SGHNT, CDR2 YYREEE (reference sequence). V lost 3 bases, J lost 8 bases, and 10 bases lay in between. For the CDR3, the DNA is TGTGCCAGCAGCTCATTAGGGGGTACGCAGTATTTT. Translating gives CASSSLGGTQYF.

This clonotype was found many times. The V and J genes are TRBV7-2 and TRBJ2-3; D may be TRBD2 (6 bases). The germline V and J ends were trimmed by 5 bases and 7 bases, with 19 bases remaining between them. The CDR3 totals 15 residues. Germline V gives CDR1 SGHTA, CDR2 FQGNSA. CDR3 amino acids: CASSPAGGGVHTQYF. The CDR3, as DNA: TGTGCCAGCAGCCCCGCGGGCGGCGGGGTGCATACGCAGTATTTT.

This clonotype was observed at least ten times. This chain joins TRBV11-3 and TRBJ2-7; TRBD2 might be the D (6 bases). Trimming left V 3 bases short and J 0 bases short, with 9 bases between. CDR1 is SGHNT, CDR2 YENEEA, per germline. The CDR3 runs to 14 residues. In DNA form, the CDR3 reads TGTGCCAGCAGCTTGCTCGGGAGCTCCTACGAGCAGTACTTC. It is translated as CASSLLGSSYEQYF.

This clonotype was counted ten times or more. V and J are TRBV11-2 and TRBJ1-1, with no clear D. V dropped 0 bases and J dropped 2 bases, with 7 bases sitting between them. The CDR3 totals 14 residues. Germline CDR1 and CDR2: SGHAT and FQNNGV. CDR3 nucleotides: TGTGCCAGCAGCTTAGATCTTTCAAACACTGAAGCTTTCTTT. Translating gives CASSLDLSNTEAFF.

This clonotype has ten or more counts. One end of the junction does not line up with germline, which may come from a read error. V is TRBV5-1 and J is TRBJ2-1, with no clear D. The CDR3 contains 13 residues. Germline CDR1 reads SGHRS; CDR2 reads YFSETQ. CDR3 DNA: TGCGCCAGCAGCTTGGACAACTACGATGAGCAGTTCTTC. Its translation is CASSLDNYDEQFF.

This clonotype was recorded at least ten times. The chain couples TRBV6-1 to TRBJ2-1; 9 positions match TRBD1. The junction had 6 bases not matched to a gene; V was cut back by 6 bases and J by 12 bases. Germline CDR1 is MNHNS and CDR2 is SASEGT. The CDR3 loop spans 12 amino acids. CDR3 nucleotides: TGTGCCAGCAGCTGGGGACAGGGAAGGCAGTTCTTC. This codes for CASSWGQGRQFF.

In its sample, this clonotype was seen many times. The chain is built from TRBV7-2 and TRBJ2-1; 7 bases fit TRBD2. The CDR3 is 21 residues long. V shed 2 bases, J shed 3 bases, and the junction held 22 bases outside the gene matches. CDR1 is SGHTA and CDR2 is FQGNSA in the germline V gene. CDR3 coding DNA: TGTGCCAGCAGCTTACTTTCAGTCCCTGCCCCGGGAGGCCCGAGCTACAATGAGCAGTTCTTC. Its translation: CASSLLSVPAPGGPSYNEQFF.

In this sample, this clonotype turned up many times. V is TRBV7-2 and J is TRBJ1-2; 7 positions agree with TRBD1. Germline loops: CDR1 SGHTA, CDR2 FQGNSA. J was trimmed by 8 bases and V by 7 bases; bases with no gene match: 16. The CDR3 is 15 amino acids. CDR3 amino acids: CASTKGDRAVWGYTF. CDR3 nucleotides: TGTGCCAGCACCAAGGGTGACAGGGCAGTTTGGGGCTACACCTTC.

This clonotype was detected many times. This chain connects TRBV20-1 to TRBJ1-5; D may be TRBD1 (5 bases). Per germline, CDR1 DFQATT and CDR2 SNEGSKA (reference sequence). CDR3 size: 15 residues. Trimming stripped 3 bases from V and 0 bases from J, with 12 bases between. The CDR3 DNA follows: TGCAGTGCTAGTACCCAGGGATATAGCAATCAGCCCCAGCATTTT. Residues: CSASTQGYSNQPQHF.

Many counts were recorded for this clonotype. V and J are TRBV12-3 or TRBV12-4 and TRBJ2-3; 7 bases line up with TRBD1. V lost 5 bases to trimming and J lost 2 bases; unmatched junction nucleotides: 13. This CDR3 has 17 residues. CDR3 nucleotides: TGTGCCAGCAGTGCTCAGCAAACCGGGACAGACACAGATACGCAGTATTTT. Encoded protein: CASSAQQTGTDTDTQYF.

This clonotype was counted ten times or more. The chain carries TRBV7-2 and TRBJ2-1, with unresolved D. Germline loops: CDR1 SGHTA, CDR2 FQGNSA. The CDR3 totals 13 residues. Trimming cost V 3 bases and J 8 bases, with 11 bases left between them. CDR3 in amino acids: CASSLEWTDEQFF. CDR3 coding DNA: TGTGCCAGCAGCTTGGAGTGGACCGATGAGCAGTTCTTC.

This clonotype was counted at least ten times. The chain links TRBV6-5 to TRBJ1-1; no definite D call. This CDR3 contains 14 residues. Germline CDR1 and CDR2: MNHEY and SVGAGI. V dropped 6 bases and J dropped 0 bases, with 11 bases sitting between them. CDR3 bases: TGTGCCAGCAGCGTCGGACTCATGAACACTGAAGCTTTCTTT. Translating it yields CASSVGLMNTEAFF.

The chain has TRBV7-2 and TRBJ2-3; 14 bases line up with TRBD2. V shed 3 bases and J 0 bases; nucleotides not matched to a gene: 11. The germline V gene has CDR1 SGHTA and CDR2 FQGNSA. There are 20 residues in the CDR3. As DNA, the CDR3 is TGTGCCAGCAGCTTTCCTGCACTGACTAGCGGGGGGGCAAGCACAGATACGCAGTATTTT. Its translation is CASSFPALTSGGASTDTQYF.

This clonotype has a count of ten or more. The chain uses TRBV7-3 and TRBJ2-3; 11 bases are a match to TRBD2. Unmatched junction bases numbered 5, after V lost 5 bases and J lost 4 bases. Germline loops: CDR1 SGHTA, CDR2 FQGTGA. This CDR3 spans 15 amino acids. In nucleotides, the CDR3 is TGTGCCAGCAGCCCCGGGACTAGCGGTGCAGATACGCAGTATTTT. As protein: CASSPGTSGADTQYF.